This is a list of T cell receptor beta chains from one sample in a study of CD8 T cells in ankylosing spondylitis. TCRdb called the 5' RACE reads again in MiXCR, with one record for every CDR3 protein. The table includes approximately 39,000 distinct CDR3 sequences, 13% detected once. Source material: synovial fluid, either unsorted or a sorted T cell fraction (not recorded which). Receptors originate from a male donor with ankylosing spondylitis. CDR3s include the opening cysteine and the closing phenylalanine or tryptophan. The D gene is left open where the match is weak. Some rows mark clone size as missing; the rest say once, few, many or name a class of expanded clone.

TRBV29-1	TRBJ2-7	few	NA	TGCAGCGTTTACACAGGGCTACTGCCCTACGAGCAGTACTTC	CSVYTGLLPYEQYF
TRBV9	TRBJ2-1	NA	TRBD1	TGTGCCAGCAGCTTAAGGACCGGGACAGGTTCTGGGGAGCAGTTCTTC	CASSLRTGTGSGEQFF
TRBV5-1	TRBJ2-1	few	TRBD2	TGCGCCAGCAGCTTGAACCTAGCGGGCAATGAGCAGTTCTTC	CASSLNLAGNEQFF
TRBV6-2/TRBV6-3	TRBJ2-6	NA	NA	TGTGCCAGCAGTTATAAGGGGGCTGGGGCCAACGTCCTGACTTTC	CASSYKGAGANVLTF
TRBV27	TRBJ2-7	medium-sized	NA	TGTGCCAGCAGTCCCCGGGACTTGGCATACGAGCAGTACTTC	CASSPRDLAYEQYF
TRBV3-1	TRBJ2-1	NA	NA	TGTGCCAGCAGCCAAGATAGAGCTGATGAGCAGTTCTTC	CASSQDRADEQFF
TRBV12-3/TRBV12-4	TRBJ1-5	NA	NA	TGTGCCAGCAGCATGGACACCTCTCTTCAGCCCCAGCATTTT	CASSMDTSLQPQHF
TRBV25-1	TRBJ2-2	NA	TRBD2	TGTGCCTGCCAGGGACTAGCGGACACCGGGGAGCTGTTTTTT	CACQGLADTGELFF
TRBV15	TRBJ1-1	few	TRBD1	TGTGCCACCAGCAGTCGACAGGGGTCCACTGAAGCTTTCTTT	CATSSRQGSTEAFF
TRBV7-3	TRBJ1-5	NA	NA	TGTGCCAGCAGCTTAAACGGGGGACAGCCCCAGCATTTT	CASSLNGGQPQHF
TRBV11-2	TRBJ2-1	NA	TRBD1	TGTGCCAGCTTAGGGACAGGGGGCAATGAGCAGTTCTTC	CASLGTGGNEQFF
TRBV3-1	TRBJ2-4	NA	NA	TGTGCCAGCAGCCGACTGGGCTTGGCCAAAAACATTCAGTACTTC	CASSRLGLAKNIQYF
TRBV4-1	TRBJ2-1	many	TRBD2	TGCGCCAGCAGCCAAGTCTCGGGACTAGCGCGATCCTACAATGAGCAGTTCTTC	CASSQVSGLARSYNEQFF
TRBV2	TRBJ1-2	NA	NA	TGTGCCCGCAGTTTATTCGGTTATAGGTTGGACATCCGAAGGGGTGGCTACACCTTC	CARSLFGYRLDIRRGGYTF
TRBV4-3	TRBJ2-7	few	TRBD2	TGCGCCAGCAGCCAAGATCTGGGTAGCGGGGAGATTGAGCAGTACTTC	CASSQDLGSGEIEQYF
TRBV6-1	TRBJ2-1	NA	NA	TGTGCCAGCAGATTGGAAAGCTCCTACAATGAGCAGTTCTTC	CASRLESSYNEQFF
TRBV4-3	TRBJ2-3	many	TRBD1	TGCGCCAGCAGCCAAGGACAGGGGGCCACAGATACGCAGTATTTT	CASSQGQGATDTQYF
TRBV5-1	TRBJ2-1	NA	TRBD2	TGCGCCAGCAGCTTGGCGGGACTAGGCTCCAATGAGCAGTTCTTC	CASSLAGLGSNEQFF
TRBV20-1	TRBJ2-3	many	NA	TGCAGTGCCAGGAGCGGGCTATTATTTCCAGATACGCAGTATTTT	CSARSGLLFPDTQYF
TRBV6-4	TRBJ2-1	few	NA	TGTGCCAGCAGTGACGGGTCGGGGACTCCCTACAATGAGCAGTTCTTC	CASSDGSGTPYNEQFF